This T cell receptor (beta chain) originates from a study of T cell changes during pregnancy in multiple sclerosis (dated by TCRdb to 2018 to 2020). Looking at the study overall: In women with multiple sclerosis, the researchers looked at how the T cell repertoire shifted as pregnancy progressed.

V sheds 3 bases and J sheds 3 bases, leaving 4 bases between their ends. Its CDR3 holds 11 amino acids, cysteine through phenylalanine. Left in the record is the CDR3 DNA by itself, 33 bases read in frame from the first base. The germline V gene yields SGHRS for CDR1 and YFSETQ for CDR2. On this clone: Its antigen is unknown. It has no much larger one-base neighbor in the sample; base qualities were not kept.

The receptor library was made with the immunoSEQ multiplex PCR assay. TCRdb provides this immuneACCESS table in a form limited to in-frame rearrangements. Some clones are lacking; in checked studies, under half of them reflect an unresolved V gene, and why the rest are absent is not known. Here the sample has 65,000 to 85,000 clones; 90% to 95% occur a single time. The ten top clones hold over 1.1% of the sample. The sequencing used peripheral blood, collected after pregnancy. This clonotype was obtained from a female donor with multiple sclerosis, enrolled in a pregnancy study. The rearrangement combines TRBV5-1 with TRBJ2-7, with no confident D gene call. The DNA sequence reads TGCGCCAGCAGCTCGTACTACGAGCAGTACTTC. This translates into CASSSYYEQYF. Reference TRBV5-1 and TRBJ2-7 proteins supply the regions before and after the CDR3; the full variable domain is: KAGVTQTPRYLIKTRGQQVTLSCSPISGHRSVSWYQQTPGQGLQFLFEYFSETQRNKGNFPGRFSGRQFSNSRSEMNVSTLELGDSALYLCASSSYYEQYFGPGTRLTVT.